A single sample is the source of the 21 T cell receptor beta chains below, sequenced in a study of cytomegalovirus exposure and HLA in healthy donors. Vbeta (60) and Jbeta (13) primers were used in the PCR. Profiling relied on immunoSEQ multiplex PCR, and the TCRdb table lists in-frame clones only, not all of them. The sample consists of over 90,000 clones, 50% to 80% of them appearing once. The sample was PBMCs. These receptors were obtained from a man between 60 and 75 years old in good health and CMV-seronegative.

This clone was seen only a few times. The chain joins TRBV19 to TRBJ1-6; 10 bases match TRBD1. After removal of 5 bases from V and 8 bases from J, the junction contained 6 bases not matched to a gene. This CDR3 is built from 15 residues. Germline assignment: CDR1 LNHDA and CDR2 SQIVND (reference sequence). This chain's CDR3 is CASSRDRGWDSPLHF. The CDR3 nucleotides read TGTGCCAGTAGTCGGGACAGGGGTTGGGATTCACCCCTCCACTTT.

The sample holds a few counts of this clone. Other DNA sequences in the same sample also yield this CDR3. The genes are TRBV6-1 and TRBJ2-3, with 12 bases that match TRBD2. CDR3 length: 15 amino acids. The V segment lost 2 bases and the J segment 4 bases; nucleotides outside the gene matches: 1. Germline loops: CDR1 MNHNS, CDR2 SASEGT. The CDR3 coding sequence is TGTGCCAGCAGTGAACTAGCGGGGGGGCCAGATACGCAGTATTTT. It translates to CASSELAGGPDTQYF.

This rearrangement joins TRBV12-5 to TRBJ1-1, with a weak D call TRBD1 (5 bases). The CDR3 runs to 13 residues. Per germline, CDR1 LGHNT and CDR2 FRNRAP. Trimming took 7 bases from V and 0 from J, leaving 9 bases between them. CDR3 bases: TGTGCTAGTGCCCAGGACATGAACACTGAAGCTTTCTTT. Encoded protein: CASAQDMNTEAFF.

This CDR3 is CASSLELAGVGEQFF. The CDR3 DNA reads as TGTGCCAGCAGCTTAGAACTAGCGGGAGTCGGTGAGCAGTTCTTC. This sequence joins TRBV11-2 and TRBJ2-1, with 11 bases that match TRBD2. The junction had 4 bases not matched to a gene; V was cut back by 0 bases and J by 9 bases. Looked up from germline, CDR1 is SGHAT and CDR2 is FQNNGV. The CDR3 has 15 amino acids.

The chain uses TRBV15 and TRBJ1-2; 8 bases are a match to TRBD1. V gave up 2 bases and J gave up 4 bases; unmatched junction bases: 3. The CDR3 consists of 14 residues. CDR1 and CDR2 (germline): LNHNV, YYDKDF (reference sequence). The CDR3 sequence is CATSRNGQGYGYTF. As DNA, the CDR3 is TGTGCCACCAGCAGAAATGGACAGGGCTATGGCTACACCTTC.

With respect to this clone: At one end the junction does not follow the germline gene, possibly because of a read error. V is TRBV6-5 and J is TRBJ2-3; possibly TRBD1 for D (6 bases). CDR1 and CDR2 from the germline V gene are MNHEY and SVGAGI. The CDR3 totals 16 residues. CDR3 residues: CTSSYFRGVGGDTQYF. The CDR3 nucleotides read TGTACCAGCAGTTATTTCAGGGGAGTAGGGGGAGATACGCAGTATTTT.

CDR3 region: CASSRQASMRNEQYF. In nucleotides, the CDR3 is TGTGCCAGCAGTCGACAGGCCTCCATGAGAAACGAGCAGTACTTC. This rearrangement joins TRBV6-1 to TRBJ2-7; TRBD1 might be the D (6 bases). Germline V lookup: CDR1 MNHNS, CDR2 SASEGT. This CDR3 is 15 amino acids long. Deletions cut 5 bases from V and 5 bases from J, with 19 bases between.

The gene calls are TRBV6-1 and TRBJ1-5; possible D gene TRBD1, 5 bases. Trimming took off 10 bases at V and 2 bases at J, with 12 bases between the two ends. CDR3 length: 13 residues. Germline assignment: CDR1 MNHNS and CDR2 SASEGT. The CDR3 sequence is CATWGERNQPQHF. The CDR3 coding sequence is TGTGCCACTTGGGGGGAACGCAATCAGCCCCAGCATTTT.

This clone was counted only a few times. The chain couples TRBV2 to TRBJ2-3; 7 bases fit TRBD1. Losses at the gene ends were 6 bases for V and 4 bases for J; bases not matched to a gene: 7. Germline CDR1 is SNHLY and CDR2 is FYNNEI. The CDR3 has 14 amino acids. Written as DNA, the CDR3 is TGTGCCAGCAGCCGGGACAGCTCCGCAGATACGCAGTATTTT. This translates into CASSRDSSADTQYF.

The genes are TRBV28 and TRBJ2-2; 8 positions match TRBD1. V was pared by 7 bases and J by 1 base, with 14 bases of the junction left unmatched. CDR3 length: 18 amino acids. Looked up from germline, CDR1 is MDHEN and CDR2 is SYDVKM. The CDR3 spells CASKALEPGQENTGELFF. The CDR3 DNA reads TGTGCCAGCAAGGCACTAGAACCGGGACAGGAGAACACCGGGGAGCTGTTTTTT.

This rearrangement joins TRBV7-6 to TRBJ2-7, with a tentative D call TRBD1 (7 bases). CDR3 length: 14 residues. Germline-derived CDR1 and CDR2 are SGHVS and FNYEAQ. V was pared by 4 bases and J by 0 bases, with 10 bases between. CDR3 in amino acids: CASSWRDSSYEQYF. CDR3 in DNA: TGTGCCAGCAGCTGGCGGGACAGCTCCTACGAGCAGTACTTC.

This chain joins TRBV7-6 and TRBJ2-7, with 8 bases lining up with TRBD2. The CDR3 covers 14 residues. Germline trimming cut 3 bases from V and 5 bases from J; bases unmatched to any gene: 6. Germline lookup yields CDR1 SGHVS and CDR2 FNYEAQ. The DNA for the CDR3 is TGTGCCAGCAGCTTGCGGGAGGCGGAGGACGAGCAGTACTTC. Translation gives CASSLREAEDEQYF.

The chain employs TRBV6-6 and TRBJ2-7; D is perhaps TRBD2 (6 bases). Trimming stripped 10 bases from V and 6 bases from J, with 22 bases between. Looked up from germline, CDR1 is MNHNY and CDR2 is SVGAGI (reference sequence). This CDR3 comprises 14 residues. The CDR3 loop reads CATSPGTSSPEQYF. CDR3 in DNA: TGTGCCACCTCACCCGGGACTTCGTCCCCCGAGCAGTACTTC.

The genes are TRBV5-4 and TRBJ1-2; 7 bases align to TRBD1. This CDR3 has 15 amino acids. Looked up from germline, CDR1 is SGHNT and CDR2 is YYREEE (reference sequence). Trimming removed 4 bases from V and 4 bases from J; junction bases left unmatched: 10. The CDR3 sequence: CASSKGQEITYGYTF. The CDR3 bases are TGTGCCAGCAGCAAAGGACAGGAGATAACCTATGGCTACACCTTC.

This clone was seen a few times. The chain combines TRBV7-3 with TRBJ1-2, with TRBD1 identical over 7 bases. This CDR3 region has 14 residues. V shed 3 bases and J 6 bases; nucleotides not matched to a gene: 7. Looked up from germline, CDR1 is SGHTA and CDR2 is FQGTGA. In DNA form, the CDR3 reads TGTGCCAGCAGCTTGTCCGGGACAGACCATGGCTACACCTTC. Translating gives CASSLSGTDHGYTF.

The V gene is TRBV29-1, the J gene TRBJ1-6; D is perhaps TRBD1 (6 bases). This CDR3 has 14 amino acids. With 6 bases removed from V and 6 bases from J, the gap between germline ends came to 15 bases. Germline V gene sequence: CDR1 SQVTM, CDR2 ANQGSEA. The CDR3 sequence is CSVSGTPGNSPLHF. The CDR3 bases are TGCAGCGTGTCCGGGACACCGGGTAATTCACCCCTCCACTTT.

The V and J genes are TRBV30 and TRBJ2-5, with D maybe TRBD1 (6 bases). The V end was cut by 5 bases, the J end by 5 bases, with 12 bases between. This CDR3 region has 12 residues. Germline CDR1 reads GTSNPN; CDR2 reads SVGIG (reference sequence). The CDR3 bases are TGTGCCTGGGCCAGGGGTTCGGAGACCCAGTACTTC. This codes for CAWARGSETQYF. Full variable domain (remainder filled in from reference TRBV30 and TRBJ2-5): SQTIHQWPATLVQPVGSPLSLECTVEGTSNPNLYWYRQAAGRGLQLLFYSVGIGQISSEVPQNLSASRPQDRQFILSSKKLLLSDSGFYLCAWARGSETQYFGPGTRLLVL.

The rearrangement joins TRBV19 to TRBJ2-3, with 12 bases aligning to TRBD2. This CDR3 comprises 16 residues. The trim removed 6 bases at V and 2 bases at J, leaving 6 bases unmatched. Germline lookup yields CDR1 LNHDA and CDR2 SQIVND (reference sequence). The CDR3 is CASRRTSGDPTDTQYF. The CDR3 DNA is TGTGCCAGTAGAAGGACTAGCGGGGATCCCACAGATACGCAGTATTTT.

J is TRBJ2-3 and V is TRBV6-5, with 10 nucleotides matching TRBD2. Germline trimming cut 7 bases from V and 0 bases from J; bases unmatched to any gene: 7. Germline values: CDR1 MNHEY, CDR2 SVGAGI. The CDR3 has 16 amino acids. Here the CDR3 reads CASIYSGGFSTDTQYF. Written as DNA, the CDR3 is TGTGCCAGCATTTATAGCGGGGGGTTTAGCACAGATACGCAGTATTTT.

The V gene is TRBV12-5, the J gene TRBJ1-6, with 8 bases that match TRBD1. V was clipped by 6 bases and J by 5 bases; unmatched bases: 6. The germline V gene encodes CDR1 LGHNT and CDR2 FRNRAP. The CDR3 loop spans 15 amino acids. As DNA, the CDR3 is TGTGCTAGTGGCCCGGGACAGGCTAATAATTCACCCCTCCACTTT. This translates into CASGPGQANNSPLHF.

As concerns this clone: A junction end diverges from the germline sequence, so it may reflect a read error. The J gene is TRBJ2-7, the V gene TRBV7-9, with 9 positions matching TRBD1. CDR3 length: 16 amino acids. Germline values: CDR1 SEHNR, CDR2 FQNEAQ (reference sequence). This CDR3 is CSSSSGVGTGKDEQYF. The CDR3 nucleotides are TGTTCCAGCAGTTCAGGGGTAGGGACAGGGAAGGACGAGCAGTACTTC.